Each of the 22 T cell receptor beta chains below was sequenced from the same sample in a study of PD-L1 blockade in urothelial cancer. Stated time point: pretreatment peripheral blood. Profiling relied on immunoSEQ multiplex PCR, and the TCRdb table lists in-frame clones only, not all of them. The sample includes 70,000 to 95,000 clones, roughly 84% of them seen just once. The source was PBMCs, collected around atezolizumab (anti-PD-L1) treatment. Source of these receptors: a man aged 60 to 69 with urothelial cancer.

CDR3 DNA sequence: TGTGCCAGCAGGGACACCCCAACCTACGAGCAGTACTTC. This gives the protein CASRDTPTYEQYF. The rearrangement joins TRBV2 to TRBJ2-7; D may be TRBD1 (5 bases). Trimming stripped 6 bases from V and 2 bases from J, with 11 bases between. In germline, CDR1 is SNHLY, CDR2 FYNNEI. The CDR3 contains 13 residues.

This chain connects TRBV7-8 to TRBJ2-2; TRBD2 aligns across 10 bases. The CDR3 is made up of 19 amino acids. With 2 bases clipped from V and 6 bases from J, the junction kept 15 bases outside the gene matches. Germline CDR1 reads SGHVS; CDR2 reads FQNEAQ. CDR3 DNA: TGTGCCAGCAGCTTATTTGCGGCAAGCGGGGGGGCCCATTCCGGGGAGCTGTTTTTT. Protein sequence: CASSLFAASGGAHSGELFF. Based on the CDR3 plus reference TRBV7-8 and TRBJ2-2, the full variable domain is GAGVSQSPRYKVAKRGQDVALRCDPISGHVSLFWYQQALGQGPEFLTYFQNEAQLDKSGLPSDRFFAERPEGSVSTLKIQRTQQEDSAVYLCASSLFAASGGAHSGELFFGEGSRLTVL.

This clone was picked up one time. The chain combines TRBV19 with TRBJ1-3; 7 positions agree with TRBD1. The junction had 11 bases not matched to a gene; V was cut back by 2 bases and J by 7 bases. CDR1 is LNHDA, CDR2 SQIVND, per germline (reference sequence). CDR3 length equals 16 residues. The CDR3 sequence: CASSILYRGSGNTIYF. The CDR3 nucleotides read TGTGCCAGTAGTATACTGTACAGGGGCTCGGGGAACACCATATATTTT.

The V call is TRBV7-2, the J call TRBJ2-1; 7 nucleotides align to TRBD2. Unmatched junction bases numbered 6, after V lost 1 base and J lost 0 bases. The CDR3 has 17 residues. Germline V gene data show CDR1 as SGHTA and CDR2 as FQGNSA. CDR3 sequence: CASSLDLAVSSYNEQFF. The CDR3 bases are TGTGCCAGCAGCTTAGACCTAGCGGTAAGCTCCTACAATGAGCAGTTCTTC.

This clone has just one count. The CDR3 region has the DNA TGTGCCAGCAGCCTCGGACTAGCGGGGGGCTCTAACACCCAGTACTTC. It specifies CASSLGLAGGSNTQYF. This chain uses TRBV7-3 with TRBJ2-5; 14 bases map to TRBD2. The CDR3 totals 16 residues. From germline, CDR1 is SGHTA and CDR2 FQGTGA. V trimming: 5 bases; J trimming: 8 bases; junction bases outside the gene matches: 10.

The chain carries TRBV2 and TRBJ2-3; maybe TRBD1 (6 bases). CDR1 is SNHLY, CDR2 FYNNEI, per germline. This CDR3 comprises 15 residues. The V end was cut by 6 bases, the J end by 0 bases, with 13 bases between. The CDR3, as DNA: TGTGCCAGCAGACGTGAGGGGGTCAGCACAGATACGCAGTATTTT. Its translation: CASRREGVSTDTQYF. Looking up the rest from reference TRBV2 and TRBJ2-3 gives the full variable domain: EPEVTQTPSHQVTQMGQEVILRCVPISNHLYFYWYRQILGQKVEFLVSFYNNEISEKSEIFDDQFSVERPDGSNFTLKIRSTKLEDSAMYFCASRREGVSTDTQYFGPGTRLTVL.

As to this clone: This CDR3 is also generated by other DNA sequences in the sample. This sequence joins TRBV6-1 and TRBJ2-7, with TRBD2 as a possible D gene (7 bases). V lost 3 bases and J lost 3, with 15 bases in between. The CDR3 sequence is 15 residues long. Germline V gene lookup returns CDR1 MNHNS and CDR2 SASEGT. In nucleotides, the CDR3 is TGTGCCAGCAGTGAGGGGGGCGGGGGTATCTACGAGCAGTACTTC. Its translation is CASSEGGGGIYEQYF.

The chain carries TRBV25-1 and TRBJ1-2; the D is unclear. There are 12 residues in the CDR3. Trimming took 8 bases from V and 0 from J, leaving 7 bases between them. The germline V gene has CDR1 MGHDK and CDR2 SYGVNS. The CDR3 is CASRHANYGYTF. The CDR3 DNA reads as TGTGCCAGCCGACACGCTAACTATGGCTACACCTTC.

CDR3 protein: CASSQGTSGIAYEQYF. Written as DNA, the CDR3 is TGCGCCAGCAGCCAAGGGACTAGCGGGATCGCCTACGAGCAGTACTTC. The chain employs TRBV4-3 and TRBJ2-7, with 12 bases fitting TRBD2. Germline loops: CDR1 LGHNA, CDR2 YSLEER. This CDR3 has 16 residues. Losses at the gene ends were 1 base for V and 2 bases for J; bases not matched to a gene: 3.

As DNA, the CDR3 is TGTGCCAGCAGCCCAACTAGCGGCTCCTACAATGAGCAGTTCTTC. Its protein is CASSPTSGSYNEQFF. This chain uses TRBV9 with TRBJ2-1, with 8 bases aligning to TRBD2. With 4 bases clipped from V and 0 bases from J, the junction kept 3 bases outside the gene matches. Germline CDR1 and CDR2: SGDLS and YYNGEE. The CDR3 length is 15 residues.

This clone was counted once. The chain links TRBV27 to TRBJ2-5, with 11 bases fitting TRBD2. Per the germline V gene, CDR1 is MNHEY and CDR2 is SMNVEV (reference sequence). This CDR3 comprises 15 residues. V dropped 5 bases and J dropped 5; count of bases not matched to a gene: 7. Here the CDR3 reads CASSPIAGGRETQYF. CDR3 DNA sequence: TGTGCCAGCAGTCCTATAGCGGGAGGGAGGGAGACCCAGTACTTC.

This chain links TRBV5-4 with TRBJ1-1; TRBD1 matches 9 bases. V was clipped by 1 base and J by 5 bases; unmatched bases: 3. The germline gives CDR1 SGHNT, CDR2 YYREEE (reference sequence). The CDR3 has 14 amino acids. The CDR3 sequence is CASSLTGGWTEAFF. The CDR3 bases are TGTGCCAGCAGCTTGACAGGGGGCTGGACTGAAGCTTTCTTT.

The DNA for the CDR3 is TGTGCCAGCAGTCCAGCCTACGAGCAGTACTTC. It translates to CASSPAYEQYF. The gene calls are TRBV28 and TRBJ2-7, with D unclear. The V and J ends lost 5 bases and 2 bases respectively, with 4 bases between them. CDR3 length: 11 amino acids. From germline, CDR1 is MDHEN and CDR2 SYDVKM.

V usage is TRBV29-1 and J usage is TRBJ2-1; D is possibly TRBD2 (5 bases). This CDR3 is 15 amino acids long. Trimming stripped 4 bases from V and 0 bases from J, with 13 bases between. Germline-derived CDR1 and CDR2 are SQVTM and ANQGSEA. CDR3 nucleotide sequence: TGCAGCGTTGTAGGCGGGCTGAGCTCCTACAATGAGCAGTTCTTC. This sequence encodes CSVVGGLSSYNEQFF.

This chain connects TRBV20-1 to TRBJ1-2; no clear D gene. V lost 5 bases to trimming and J lost 8 bases, with 12 bases between them. CDR3 length: 11 amino acids. CDR1 is DFQATT and CDR2 is SNEGSKA in the germline V gene (reference sequence). DNA of the CDR3: TGCAGTGCTCCGACGGGGTTAGGCTACACCTTC. It yields the protein CSAPTGLGYTF.

The rearrangement uses TRBV4-1 and TRBJ2-7, with 7 bases fitting TRBD1. CDR1 MGHRA and CDR2 YSYEKL come from the germline V gene. The junction had 5 bases not matched to a gene; V was cut back by 0 bases and J by 0 bases. This CDR3 has 16 residues. CDR3: CASSQEGGSRSYEQYF. The DNA for the CDR3 is TGCGCCAGCAGCCAAGAAGGGGGCTCACGCTCCTACGAGCAGTACTTC.

The chain employs TRBV27 and TRBJ2-1; 11 nucleotides agree with TRBD2. CDR3 length equals 16 residues. Germline V gene data show CDR1 as MNHEY and CDR2 as SMNVEV (reference sequence). Germline trimming cut 5 bases from V and 2 bases from J; bases unmatched to any gene: 5. The CDR3 loop is CASSAISGGAYNEQFF. CDR3 DNA sequence: TGTGCCAGCAGTGCCATTAGCGGGGGGGCCTACAATGAGCAGTTCTTC.

The gene calls are TRBV6-1 and TRBJ1-1, with a weak D call TRBD1 (5 bases). Germline values: CDR1 MNHNS, CDR2 SASEGT. With 2 bases removed from V and 3 bases from J, the gap between germline ends came to 13 bases. CDR3 length: 15 residues. The CDR3 sequence: CASSESWGGDTEAFF. CDR3 bases: TGTGCCAGCAGTGAAAGTTGGGGAGGGGACACTGAAGCTTTCTTT.

The chain couples TRBV30 to TRBJ1-5, with D possibly being TRBD1 (5 bases). The CDR3 loop spans 15 amino acids. Germline loops: CDR1 GTSNPN, CDR2 SVGIG (reference sequence). V shed 0 bases and J shed 4 bases, with 13 bases lying between them. The CDR3 here is CAWSVQASTNQPQHF. The CDR3 DNA reads TGTGCCTGGAGTGTACAGGCCTCAACGAATCAGCCCCAGCATTTT.

The chain employs TRBV19 and TRBJ1-2; D is undetermined. Germline V lookup: CDR1 LNHDA, CDR2 SQIVND (reference sequence). This CDR3 has 15 residues. Trimming pared 3 bases from V and 2 bases from J, leaving 13 bases between. The CDR3 loop is CASSIVGGGNYGYTF. The CDR3 DNA sequence: TGTGCCAGTAGTATCGTAGGAGGAGGGAACTATGGCTACACCTTC.

The gene calls are TRBV27 and TRBJ2-1; 10 nucleotides agree with TRBD2. With V trimmed by 5 bases and J by 4 bases, 11 bases remained unmatched. There are 17 residues in the CDR3. Germline V gene data show CDR1 as MNHEY and CDR2 as SMNVEV (reference sequence). As DNA, the CDR3 is TGTGCCAGCAGTACCCAGACTAGCGGGTTACCTTACAATGAGCAGTTCTTC. Amino acids: CASSTQTSGLPYNEQFF.

The chain couples TRBV20-1 to TRBJ1-2, with D uncertain. This CDR3 comprises 10 residues. The germline gives CDR1 DFQATT, CDR2 SNEGSKA (reference sequence). V gave up 6 bases and J gave up 6 bases, with 8 bases separating them. This chain's CDR3 is CSAVYDGYTF. Here the CDR3 DNA reads TGCAGTGCGGTCTATGATGGCTACACCTTC.